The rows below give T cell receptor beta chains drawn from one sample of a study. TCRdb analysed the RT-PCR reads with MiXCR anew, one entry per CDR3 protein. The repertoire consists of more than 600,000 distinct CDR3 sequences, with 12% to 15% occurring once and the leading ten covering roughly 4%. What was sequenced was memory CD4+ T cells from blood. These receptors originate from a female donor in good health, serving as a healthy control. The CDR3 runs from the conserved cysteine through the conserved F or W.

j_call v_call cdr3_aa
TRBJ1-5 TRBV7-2 CASSHQGGHQPQHF
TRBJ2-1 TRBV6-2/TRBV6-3 CASSPRTGGFPTNEQFF
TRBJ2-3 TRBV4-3 CASSQSRGGPDTQYF
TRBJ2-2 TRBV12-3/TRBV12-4 CASSSLAGGVEELFF
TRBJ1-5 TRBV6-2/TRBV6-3 CASSPPDGQGTPSAQHF
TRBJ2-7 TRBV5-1 CASSDDPGSYEQYF
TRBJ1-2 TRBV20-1 CSATQHYGYTF
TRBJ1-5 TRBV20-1 CSATLGGSNQPQHF
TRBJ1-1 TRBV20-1 CSASRWDSEAFF
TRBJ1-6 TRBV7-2 CASSLGGQGAGSPLHF
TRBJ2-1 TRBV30 CAWSGSYNEQFF
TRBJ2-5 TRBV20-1 CSAFDSGGAETQYF
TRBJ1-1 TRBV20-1 CSARMVRDTEAFF
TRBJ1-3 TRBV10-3 CAISADRVGNTIYF
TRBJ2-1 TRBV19 CASSIITSGYNEQFF